What follows are 10 T cell receptor beta chains derived from one specimen sequenced in a study of T cell repertoires in aging, cancer and after chemotherapy. TRB rearrangements spanning V, D and J were amplified using mixed TRB-A/B primers. In TCRdb, the multiplex PCR reads were re-called with MiXCR into one record per CDR3 protein. The profile shows 9,500 to 11,000 distinct CDR3 sequences, 20% to 25% of them singletons. The template was genomic DNA from peripheral blood, not RNA. The sample comprised blood. The source is a human donor in good health.

This chain connects TRBV28 to TRBJ2-7, with TRBD1 matching 8 bases. J lost 8 bases, V lost 3 bases, and 12 bases had no gene match. The CDR3 extends over 15 amino acids. CDR1 and CDR2 (germline): MDHEN, SYDVKM. The DNA of the CDR3 is TGTGCCAGCAGTTTCGGGGATCCGAGGACAGGGCAGCAGTACTTC. As protein: CASSFGDPRTGQQYF.

Sample share makes this clonotype medium-sized (0.01 to 0.1%). The chain recombines TRBV29-1 with TRBJ1-4, with D tentatively TRBD1 (6 bases). V was shortened by 5 bases and J by 7 bases, with 17 bases between the two germline ends. CDR1 and CDR2 (germline): SQVTM, ANQGSEA. The CDR3 extends over 14 amino acids. CDR3 protein: CSVLKGQGREKLFF. The CDR3 bases are TGCAGCGTTTTAAAGGGTCAGGGGCGTGAAAAACTGTTTTTT.

Of note for this clonotype: A much larger clone sits a single nucleotide away, making a read error possible. The chain has TRBV6-5 and TRBJ1-2; 7 positions match TRBD1. With 7 bases clipped from V and 4 bases from J, the junction kept 3 bases outside the gene matches. The CDR3 loop spans 12 amino acids. Germline V lookup: CDR1 MNHEY, CDR2 SVGAGI. The CDR3 here is CASTKGAYGYTF. The CDR3 DNA reads TGTGCCAGCACTAAGGGGGCCTATGGCTACACCTTC.

The V and J genes are TRBV5-6 and TRBJ2-7; weak D call: TRBD2 (6 bases). Germline V gives CDR1 SGHDT, CDR2 YYEEEE. The CDR3 loop spans 16 amino acids. Trimming shortened V by 0 bases and J by 7 bases, and 20 bases separated the two germline ends. The CDR3 loop is CASSLGLYRESREQYF. In DNA, the CDR3 is TGTGCCAGCAGCTTGGGACTGTATCGGGAGTCAAGAGAGCAGTACTTC.

By proportion, this clonotype is medium-sized. This chain joins TRBV30 and TRBJ1-1; D is possibly TRBD1 (6 bases). The CDR3 sequence is 11 residues long. CDR1 is GTSNPN, CDR2 SVGIG, per germline (reference sequence). The germline V and J ends were trimmed by 8 bases and 7 bases, with 14 bases remaining between them. The CDR3 here is CATGSVVEAFF. The CDR3 region has the DNA TGTGCCACAGGGTCTGTCGTTGAAGCTTTCTTT.

This clonotype was observed a handful of times. The gene calls are TRBV18 and TRBJ1-1; 7 positions match TRBD1. The CDR3 is 13 amino acids. V gave up 7 bases and J gave up 5 bases; unmatched junction bases: 7. Germline CDR1 KGHSH, CDR2 LQKENI. The CDR3 region is CASWGTGETEAFF. DNA for the CDR3: TGTGCCAGCTGGGGAACAGGGGAGACTGAAGCTTTCTTT.

A note on this clonotype: The germline gene is not matched at one end of the junction; a read error may be the cause. The CDR3 here is CASSHSGLAGAGPYNEQFF. Here the CDR3 DNA reads TGTGCCAGCAGTCACTCGGGACTAGCGGGAGCGGGCCCTTACAATGAGCAGTTCTTC. V usage is TRBV6-5 and J usage is TRBJ2-1; 14 bases match TRBD2. This CDR3 contains 19 residues. Per the germline V gene, CDR1 is MNHEY and CDR2 is SVGAGI.

A remark on this clonotype: The junction departs from germline at one end; a sequencing error may be responsible. This chain uses TRBV19 with TRBJ2-7; D is perhaps TRBD2 (8 bases). The CDR3 runs 16 residues. Germline lookup yields CDR1 LNHDA and CDR2 SQIVND (reference sequence). This chain's CDR3 is CASTSAGGTRSFEQYF. CDR3 DNA sequence: TGTGCCAGTACTTCTGCAGGGGGGACTAGATCCTTCGAGCAGTACTTC. Full variable domain (remainder filled in from reference TRBV19 and TRBJ2-7): DGGITQSPKYLFRKEGQNVTLSCEQNLNHDAMYWYRQDPGQGLRLIYYSQIVNDFQKGDIAEGYSVSREKKESFPLTVTSAQKNPTAFYLCASTSAGGTRSFEQYFGPGTRLTVT.

This clonotype was seen a few times. The chain combines TRBV6-5 with TRBJ1-1; 11 nucleotides align to TRBD1. The CDR3 runs 15 residues. CDR1 and CDR2 from the germline V gene are MNHEY and SVGAGI. After removal of 4 bases from V and 3 bases from J, the junction contained 4 bases not matched to a gene. The CDR3 loop reads CASSSRDRGYTEAFF. CDR3 DNA sequence: TGTGCCAGCAGTTCCCGGGACAGGGGGTACACTGAAGCTTTCTTT.

About this clonotype itself: This may stem from a read error, because a much larger clone lies one nucleotide away. J is TRBJ2-1 and V is TRBV19; 9 nucleotides line up with TRBD2. The CDR3 sequence is 13 residues long. J lost 5 bases, V lost 11 bases, and 7 bases had no gene match. Germline CDR1 reads LNHDA; CDR2 reads SQIVND (reference sequence). CDR3 residues: CAGNAGGDNEQFF. Here the CDR3 DNA reads TGTGCCGGTAATGCGGGAGGGGACAATGAGCAGTTCTTC.